This is a list of T cell receptor beta chains from one sample in a study of CD8+ T cells in alopecia areata. Clones were sequenced by immunoSEQ multiplex PCR, and TCRdb holds only the in-frame ones, with some missing. The sample gives 150,000 to 200,000 clones, 50% to 60% of which show up once; roughly 14% is in the top ten. The sequencing used CD4+ T cells sorted from blood, collected at week 0. Receptor source: a human donor with alopecia areata. CDR3s include the opening cysteine and the closing phenylalanine or tryptophan. The D gene is left open where the match is weak. Clone size is given for some rows only: seen once, a few or many times, or a class if the clone is expanded.

CAWSKGGPDGYTF,TGTGCCTGGAGTAAGGGGGGTCCGGATGGCTACACCTTC,TRBJ1-2,-,-,TRBV30
CASSGWVKDTQYF,TGTGCCAGCAGTGGGTGGGTAAAGGATACGCAGTATTTT,TRBJ2-3,-,-,TRBV2
CASSLSDRVFDYTF,TGTGCCAGCAGTTTATCGGACAGGGTATTTGACTACACCTTC,TRBJ1-2,TRBD1,few,TRBV27
CASSLETEQFF,TGCGCCAGCAGCTTGGAGACCGAGCAGTTCTTC,TRBJ2-1,-,-,TRBV5-1
CASRGTGGYEKLFF,TGTGCCAGCAGGGGGACAGGGGGCTATGAAAAACTGTTTTTT,TRBJ1-4,TRBD1,-,TRBV2
CSAKGQRSEKLFF,TGCAGCGCCAAGGGACAGCGATCCGAAAAACTGTTTTTT,TRBJ1-4,TRBD1,-,TRBV29-1
CAWRPGQGFYNEQFF,TGTGCCTGGAGACCGGGACAGGGGTTCTACAATGAGCAGTTCTTC,TRBJ2-1,TRBD1,few,TRBV30
CASRSGNSNYGYTF,TGCGCCAGCAGATCAGGGAACTCTAACTATGGCTACACCTTC,TRBJ1-2,-,-,TRBV5-1
CASSLDFPSDEQYF,TGCGCCAGCAGCTTGGACTTCCCGTCGGACGAGCAGTACTTC,TRBJ2-7,-,-,TRBV5-1
CATSRDRGGLETQYF,TGTGCCACCAGCAGAGATCGAGGGGGCCTGGAGACCCAGTACTTC,TRBJ2-5,TRBD1,-,TRBV15
CASSAGLSSGNTIYF,TGTGCCAGCAGCGCTGGACTCAGCTCTGGAAACACCATATATTTT,TRBJ1-3,-,few,TRBV9
CASGRELSNQPQHF,TGTGCCAGCGGCAGGGAATTGAGCAATCAGCCCCAGCATTTT,TRBJ1-5,-,-,TRBV2
CATDSGDLAKNIQYF,TGCGCCACCGATTCAGGCGACCTAGCCAAAAACATTCAGTACTTC,TRBJ2-4,-,-,TRBV23-1
CASSLFTSGGATDTQYF,TGCGCCAGCAGCTTGTTCACCAGCGGGGGGGCGACAGATACGCAGTATTTT,TRBJ2-3,TRBD2,-,TRBV5-1
CSWVPSTDTQYF,TGCAGCTGGGTCCCCTCCACAGATACGCAGTATTTT,TRBJ2-3,-,-,TRBV29-1
CASSQRQGATNEKLFF,TGCGCCAGCAGTCAACGGCAGGGTGCAACTAATGAAAAACTGTTTTTT,TRBJ1-4,-,-,TRBV23-1
CASSYSRGGYTF,TGTGCCAGCAGTTACTCGAGGGGGGGCTACACCTTC,TRBJ1-2,-,-,TRBV6-5
CASSEVGYNEQFF,TGTGCCAGCAGTGAGGTTGGCTACAATGAGCAGTTCTTC,TRBJ2-1,-,few,TRBV25-1
CASSQGTNQETQYF,TGCGCCAGCAGCCAAGGGACGAATCAAGAGACCCAGTACTTC,TRBJ2-5,-,few,TRBV4-1
CSVGSSNQPQHF,TGCAGCGTTGGTAGTAGCAATCAGCCCCAGCATTTT,TRBJ1-5,-,-,TRBV29-1
CASSLEVSGGEQYF,TGCGCCAGCAGCTTGGAAGTGAGTGGGGGCGAGCAGTACTTC,TRBJ2-7,-,-,TRBV5-1
CASSRGDYGYTF,TGTGCCAGCTCCAGGGGTGACTATGGCTACACCTTC,TRBJ1-2,-,-,TRBV18
CASSLEPNQPQHF,TGTGCCAGCAGCTTAGAACCTAATCAGCCCCAGCATTTT,TRBJ1-5,-,-,TRBV7-3
CASSMDRNYGYAF,TGCGCCAGCAGCATGGACAGAAACTATGGCTACGCCTTC,TRBJ1-2,-,-,TRBV5-1
CASSQDTGWEQYF,TGTGCCAGCAGCCAAGATACGGGGTGGGAGCAGTACTTC,TRBJ2-7,-,-,TRBV4-2
CASSLGDYNSPLHF,TGTGCCAGCAGCTTGGGCGACTATAATTCACCCCTCCACTTT,TRBJ1-6,-,-,TRBV5-6
CASSTSGAGTDTQYF,TGTGCCAGTAGCACCTCAGGGGCTGGCACAGATACGCAGTATTTT,TRBJ2-3,-,-,TRBV6-1
CAISADRGVDSPLHF,TGTGCCATCAGTGCGGACAGGGGGGTCGATTCACCCCTCCACTTT,TRBJ1-6,TRBD1,once,TRBV10-3
CASSQSRARAVGNQPQHF,TGCGCCAGCAGTCAATCGAGGGCTCGAGCGGTCGGCAATCAGCCCCAGCATTTT,TRBJ1-5,-,few,TRBV23-1
CASSLGQGIPSGYTF,TGTGCCAGCAGCTTAGGACAGGGTATTCCAAGTGGCTACACCTTC,TRBJ1-2,TRBD1,-,TRBV7-9
CASKQGYDQPQHF,TGTGCCAGCAAGCAGGGGTACGATCAGCCCCAGCATTTT,TRBJ1-5,-,once,TRBV2
CASSSGGPYEQYF,TGTGCCAGCAGCTCCGGGGGGCCCTACGAGCAGTACTTC,TRBJ2-7,-,-,TRBV5-6
CSVLSVSEQYF,TGCAGCGTTTTGTCGGTTTCCGAGCAGTACTTC,TRBJ2-7,-,few,TRBV29-1
CSVEEGYF,TGCAGCGTTGAAGAAGGGTATTTT,TRBJ2-3,-,-,TRBV29-1
CASSPRTGPGELFF,TGTGCCAGCAGCCCAAGGACAGGACCCGGGGAGCTGTTTTTT,TRBJ2-2,TRBD1,-,TRBV13
CATTGTGGIGEQFF,TGTGCCACCACCGGGACAGGGGGCATCGGTGAGCAGTTCTTC,TRBJ2-1,TRBD1,few,TRBV15
CASSLRGETQYF,TGTGCCAGCAGCTTGCGGGGAGAGACCCAGTACTTC,TRBJ2-5,-,few,TRBV7-9
CASSLGRGKVEQYF,TGTGCCAGCAGCTTAGGCAGGGGAAAGGTCGAGCAGTACTTC,TRBJ2-7,-,-,TRBV5-6
CASSKWPPGELFF,TGTGCCAGCAGCAAATGGCCTCCCGGGGAGCTGTTTTTT,TRBJ2-2,-,few,TRBV21-1
CASSIVGFRQDTQYF,TGTGCCAGTAGTATAGTCGGGTTCCGGCAGGATACGCAGTATTTT,TRBJ2-3,-,-,TRBV19
CAWSVRTNAEQYF,TGTGCCTGGAGTGTTAGGACCAACGCCGAGCAGTACTTC,TRBJ2-7,-,-,TRBV30
CAWDRDLVNYGYTF,TGTGCCTGGGACCGGGACCTTGTTAACTATGGCTACACCTTC,TRBJ1-2,-,-,TRBV30
CSVGGTTTSYTQYF,TGCAGCGTTGGGGGGACTACCACGAGTTATACGCAGTATTTT,TRBJ2-3,TRBD2,few,TRBV29-1
CASSQVNSGTQYF,TGCGCCAGCAGCCAAGTGAACTCTGGGACCCAGTACTTC,TRBJ2-5,-,-,TRBV4-1
CSVWDMNTEAFF,TGCAGCGTTTGGGACATGAACACTGAAGCTTTCTTT,TRBJ1-1,-,-,TRBV29-1
CSDDQPQHF,TGCAGCGACGATCAGCCCCAGCATTTT,TRBJ1-5,-,-,TRBV29-1